These 21 T cell receptor beta chains originate from one sample sequenced in a study of T cells in Graves' hyperthyroidism and ophthalmopathy. Regions amplified from RNA transcripts were the TCR beta CDR3 regions. Researchers ran a first-round RT-PCR on the TCR CDR3 using the HTBI primer set. TCRdb re-called the multiplex PCR reads through MiXCR, storing one row per CDR3 protein. The table has about 360,000 distinct CDR3 sequences, 20% to 30% seen once. The sample taken for sequencing was blood. These receptors came from a man aged 50 or older with Graves' hyperthyroidism.

A note on this clonotype: A single base separates this from a much larger clone, so it may be a read error. The rearrangement uses TRBV7-2 and TRBJ2-5; a weak D match, TRBD2 (5 bases). The CDR3 has 15 residues. Germline V gene data show CDR1 as SGHTA and CDR2 as FQGNSA. V lost 1 base and J 5 bases, leaving 14 bases between the germline ends. The CDR3 loop reads CASSLGLGWEETQYF. The DNA of the CDR3 is TGTGCCAGCAGCTTAGGACTCGGCTGGGAGGAGACCCAGTACTTC.

This clonotype was recorded at least ten times. The chain is built from TRBV24-1 and TRBJ2-5, with 11 bases that match TRBD2. The V segment lost 0 bases and the J segment 5 bases; nucleotides outside the gene matches: 10. CDR1 KGHDR and CDR2 SFDVKD come from the germline V gene. The CDR3 loop spans 18 amino acids. DNA for the CDR3: TGTGCCACCAGTGATTTGCACGGAGAGCTAGCGGGAGGCGAGACCCAGTACTTC. It codes for CATSDLHGELAGGETQYF.

This clonotype was seen more than once but under ten times. The J gene is TRBJ2-1, the V gene TRBV20-1; tentatively, D is TRBD2 (6 bases). CDR1 and CDR2 (germline): DFQATT, SNEGSKA (reference sequence). V was clipped by 0 bases and J by 0 bases, with 18 bases between them. The CDR3 length is 18 residues. CDR3 nucleotides: TGCAGTGCTAGAGAGGTTCGGACGCCCGGGAGCTCCTACAATGAGCAGTTCTTC. It translates to CSAREVRTPGSSYNEQFF.

This clonotype was counted only a few times. This chain connects TRBV20-1 to TRBJ1-2; D unclear. The CDR3 is 12 amino acids. Germline assignment: CDR1 DFQATT and CDR2 SNEGSKA (reference sequence). V was shortened by 8 bases and J by 5 bases, with 15 bases between the two germline ends. CDR3 in DNA: TGCAGTCTAGAAGACGAGGGTTATGGCTACACCTTC. Translated: CSLEDEGYGYTF.

This sequence joins TRBV3-1 and TRBJ2-3; 7 bases agree with TRBD1. Germline loops: CDR1 LGHDT, CDR2 YNNKEL (reference sequence). V gave up 0 bases and J gave up 0 bases; unmatched junction bases: 6. The length of the CDR3 is 17 residues. The CDR3, as DNA: TGTGCCAGCAGCCAAGATCCTAGGACAGGAAGCACAGATACGCAGTATTTT. It translates to CASSQDPRTGSTDTQYF.

This chain links TRBV6-4 with TRBJ2-2; no reliable D call. This CDR3 is built from 13 residues. Trimming left V 8 bases short and J 1 base short, with 8 bases between. CDR1 and CDR2 from the germline V gene are MRHNA and SNTAGT. The CDR3 sequence is CASRPENTGELFF. For the CDR3, the DNA is TGTGCCAGCCGACCTGAGAACACCGGGGAGCTGTTTTTT.

The chain combines TRBV30 with TRBJ1-2, with D possibly matching TRBD1 (5 bases). V dropped 5 bases and J dropped 7 bases, with 14 bases sitting between them. Germline V gene sequence: CDR1 GTSNPN, CDR2 SVGIG (reference sequence). This CDR3 has 12 residues. The CDR3 DNA sequence: TGTGCCTGGCGGGACGGGAGAGGTGGCTACACCTTC. It encodes CAWRDGRGGYTF.

On this clonotype: An end of the junction differs from the germline gene, which may be a read error. The chain couples TRBV3-1 to TRBJ1-2, with 12 bases aligning to TRBD1. The CDR3 consists of 14 residues. Germline values: CDR1 LGHDT, CDR2 YNNKEL (reference sequence). The CDR3 spells CASRDWGTGGEVAF. CDR3 sequence (DNA): TGTGCCAGCAGAGATTGGGGGACAGGGGGCGAAGTGGCCTTC.

This clonotype was seen more than once but under ten times. One end of the junction varies from germline; a read error may be responsible. This chain joins TRBV28 and TRBJ2-5; TRBD1 matches at 9 bases. From germline, CDR1 is MDHEN and CDR2 SYDVKM. CDR3 size: 11 residues. The CDR3 spells CASSQNRGQDF. CDR3 in DNA: TGTGCCAGCAGTCAAAACAGGGGGCAAGACTTC.

This clonotype was seen more than once but under ten times. This chain connects TRBV12-3 or TRBV12-4 to TRBJ2-7; TRBD2 matches 7 bases. V was clipped by 0 bases and J by 6 bases; unmatched bases: 5. The CDR3 totals 14 residues. For the CDR3, the DNA is TGTGCCAGCAGTTTAGCTAGCGGGTTCGCCGAGCAGTACTTC. It encodes CASSLASGFAEQYF.

This clonotype occurred a few times. The V call is TRBV11-2, the J call TRBJ2-2; TRBD2 is a possible D gene (7 bases). The CDR3 loop spans 15 amino acids. The ends were cut back, 5 bases at V and 5 bases at J, with 15 bases in the middle. The germline V gene has CDR1 SGHAT and CDR2 FQNNGV. The CDR3 here is CASSPQGGLTGELFF. The CDR3 DNA is TGTGCCAGCAGCCCACAGGGAGGGCTTACCGGGGAGCTGTTTTTT.

The sample holds a few counts of this clonotype. Here the CDR3 DNA reads TGTGCCAGCAGCCGTGGACTAGCGGGAGTAGGGGAGCAGTTCTTC. Translating gives CASSRGLAGVGEQFF. This chain connects TRBV11-2 to TRBJ2-1; the match to TRBD2 covers 13 bases. Trimming cost V 5 bases and J 10 bases; bases outside gene matches: 8. The CDR3 contains 15 residues. Germline lookup yields CDR1 SGHAT and CDR2 FQNNGV.

This clonotype was seen a handful of times. The rearrangement uses TRBV29-1 and TRBJ2-7; D uncertain. V shed 7 bases and J shed 2 bases, with 15 bases lying between them. The CDR3 is 13 residues long. CDR1 SQVTM and CDR2 ANQGSEA come from the germline V gene. The CDR3 DNA sequence: TGCAGCGCCGCGCTGGGCCAAGCCTACGAGCAGTACTTC. It yields the protein CSAALGQAYEQYF.

There are many counts of this clonotype. The gene calls are TRBV7-9 and TRBJ2-7, with TRBD1 matching over 7 bases. Germline V gives CDR1 SEHNR, CDR2 FQNEAQ (reference sequence). The CDR3 loop spans 13 amino acids. The V and J ends lost 4 bases and 5 bases, in that order; junction bases with no gene match: 5. The CDR3 protein is CASSSRTGDEQYF. The DNA of the CDR3 is TGTGCCAGCAGCTCAAGAACAGGGGACGAGCAGTACTTC.

Here the CDR3 reads CASSTRQLAGYSGANVLTF. DNA of the CDR3: TGTGCCAGCAGCACACGCCAACTAGCGGGGTACTCTGGGGCCAACGTCCTGACTTTC. The gene calls are TRBV7-2 and TRBJ2-6; TRBD2 agrees at 10 bases. The CDR3 is made up of 19 amino acids. V shed 5 bases and J 0 bases; nucleotides not matched to a gene: 10. The germline gives CDR1 SGHTA, CDR2 FQGNSA.

This clonotype has only a few counts. This chain uses TRBV20-1 with TRBJ1-2; D ambiguous. The V end was cut by 7 bases, the J end by 2 bases, with 11 bases between. The CDR3 has 12 residues. Germline V lookup: CDR1 DFQATT, CDR2 SNEGSKA (reference sequence). This chain's CDR3 is CSVRTWNYGYTF. In DNA form, the CDR3 reads TGCAGTGTTAGGACGTGGAACTATGGCTACACCTTC.

The chain links TRBV24-1 to TRBJ1-4, with D possibly being TRBD1 (5 bases). The CDR3 has 14 amino acids. Germline V gene sequence: CDR1 KGHDR, CDR2 SFDVKD. Trimming removed 10 bases from V and 2 bases from J, with 13 bases in between. CDR3 bases: TGTGCCACTCCCGTGGGACGCACTAATGAAAAACTGTTTTTT. Translation gives CATPVGRTNEKLFF.

This clonotype was observed a few times. The chain employs TRBV2 and TRBJ2-3, with 13 bases aligning to TRBD2. Trimming cost V 8 bases and J 5 bases; bases outside gene matches: 7. CDR1 is SNHLY and CDR2 is FYNNEI in the germline V gene. This CDR3 region has 15 residues. For the CDR3, the DNA is TGTGCCAGCCGCCGGACTAGCGGGAGTTTAGATACGCAGTATTTT. Its translation: CASRRTSGSLDTQYF.

Only a few counts were recorded for this clonotype. The rearrangement joins TRBV3-1 to TRBJ1-3; D call uncertain. V was pared by 3 bases and J by 0 bases, with 6 bases between. Germline loops: CDR1 LGHDT, CDR2 YNNKEL (reference sequence). The CDR3 is made up of 14 amino acids. The CDR3 nucleotides are TGTGCCAGCAGCCATTACAGCTCTGGAAACACCATATATTTT. This encodes CASSHYSSGNTIYF.

This chain links TRBV24-1 with TRBJ2-7; D is perhaps TRBD1 (5 bases). V was shortened by 4 bases and J by 5 bases, with 11 bases between the two germline ends. Germline V gene data show CDR1 as KGHDR and CDR2 as SFDVKD. The CDR3 has 13 residues. Here the CDR3 reads CATSEPTGHEQYF. The CDR3 nucleotides are TGTGCCACCAGTGAGCCAACAGGTCACGAGCAGTACTTC.

The V gene is TRBV7-9, the J gene TRBJ2-1; 12 nucleotides agree with TRBD2. Unmatched junction bases numbered 6, after V lost 3 bases and J lost 9 bases. Germline V gene data show CDR1 as SEHNR and CDR2 as FQNEAQ (reference sequence). CDR3 size: 15 residues. The CDR3 DNA sequence: TGTGCCAGCAGCTTTACTAGCGGGAGGATTAGTGAGCAGTTCTTC. This encodes CASSFTSGRISEQFF.